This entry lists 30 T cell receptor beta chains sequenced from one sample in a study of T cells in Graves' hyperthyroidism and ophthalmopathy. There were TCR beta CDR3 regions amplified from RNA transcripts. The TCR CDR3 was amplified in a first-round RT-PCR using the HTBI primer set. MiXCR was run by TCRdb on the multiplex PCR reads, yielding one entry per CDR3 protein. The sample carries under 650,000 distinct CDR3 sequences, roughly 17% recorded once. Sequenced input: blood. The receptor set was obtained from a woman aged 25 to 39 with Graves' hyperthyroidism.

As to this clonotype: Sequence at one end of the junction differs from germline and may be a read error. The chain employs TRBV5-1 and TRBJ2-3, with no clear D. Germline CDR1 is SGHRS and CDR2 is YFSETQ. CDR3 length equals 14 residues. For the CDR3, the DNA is TGCGTCAGCAGCCCGTCTCTTAGCACAGATACGCAGTATTTT. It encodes CVSSPSLSTDTQYF.

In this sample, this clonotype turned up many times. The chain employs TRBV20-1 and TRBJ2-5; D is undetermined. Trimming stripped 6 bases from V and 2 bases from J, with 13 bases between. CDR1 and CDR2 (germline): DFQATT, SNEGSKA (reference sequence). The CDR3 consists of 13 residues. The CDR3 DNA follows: TGCAGTGCCTGGAAGGATTTTCAAGAGACCCAGTACTTC. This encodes CSAWKDFQETQYF.

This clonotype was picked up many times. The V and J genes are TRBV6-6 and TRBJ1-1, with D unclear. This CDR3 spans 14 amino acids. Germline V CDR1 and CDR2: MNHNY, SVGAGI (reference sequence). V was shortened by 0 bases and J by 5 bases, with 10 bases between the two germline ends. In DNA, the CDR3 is TGTGCCAGCAGTTACTCTGGGTCGGGGACTGAAGCTTTCTTT. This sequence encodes CASSYSGSGTEAFF.

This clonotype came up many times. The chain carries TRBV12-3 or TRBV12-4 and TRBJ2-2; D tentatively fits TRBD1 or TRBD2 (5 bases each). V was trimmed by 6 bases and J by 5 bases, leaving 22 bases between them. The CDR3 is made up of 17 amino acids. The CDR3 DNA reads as TGTGCCAGCAGCGGACCCTCAAGGGTGTGGGGGACCGGGGAGCTGTTTTTT. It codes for CASSGPSRVWGTGELFF.

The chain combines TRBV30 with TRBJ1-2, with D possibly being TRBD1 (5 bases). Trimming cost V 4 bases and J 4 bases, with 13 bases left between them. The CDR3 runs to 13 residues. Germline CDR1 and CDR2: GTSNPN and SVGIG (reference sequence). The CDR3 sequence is CAWIAQGGYGYTF. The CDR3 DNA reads TGTGCCTGGATCGCCCAGGGCGGCTATGGCTACACCTTC.

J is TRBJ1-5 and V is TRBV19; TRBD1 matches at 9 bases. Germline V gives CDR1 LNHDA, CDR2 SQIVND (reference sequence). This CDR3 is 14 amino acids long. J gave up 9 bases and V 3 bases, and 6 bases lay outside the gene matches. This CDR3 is CASSIGTGRRPQHF. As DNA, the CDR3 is TGTGCCAGTAGTATCGGGACAGGGAGGAGGCCCCAGCATTTT.

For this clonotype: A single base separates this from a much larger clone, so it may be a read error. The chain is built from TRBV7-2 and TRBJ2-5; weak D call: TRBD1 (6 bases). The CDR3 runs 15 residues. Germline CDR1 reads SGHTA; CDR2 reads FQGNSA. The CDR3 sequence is CASSFLGGGEETQDF. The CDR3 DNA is TGTGCCAGCAGCTTTCTTGGGGGCGGAGAAGAGACCCAGGACTTC.

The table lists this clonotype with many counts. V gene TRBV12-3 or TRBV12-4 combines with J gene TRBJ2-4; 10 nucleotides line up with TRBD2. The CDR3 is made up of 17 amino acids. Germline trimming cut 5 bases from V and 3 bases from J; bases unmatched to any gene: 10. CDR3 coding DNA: TGTGCCAGCAGTGCGGGACTAGCGTTGGGGGACAAAAACATTCAGTACTTC. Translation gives CASSAGLALGDKNIQYF.

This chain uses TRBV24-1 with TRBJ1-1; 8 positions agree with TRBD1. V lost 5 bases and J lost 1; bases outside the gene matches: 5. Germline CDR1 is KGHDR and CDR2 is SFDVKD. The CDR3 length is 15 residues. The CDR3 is CATSAGTGGNTEAFF. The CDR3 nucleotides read TGTGCCACCAGTGCCGGGACAGGAGGGAACACTGAAGCTTTCTTT.

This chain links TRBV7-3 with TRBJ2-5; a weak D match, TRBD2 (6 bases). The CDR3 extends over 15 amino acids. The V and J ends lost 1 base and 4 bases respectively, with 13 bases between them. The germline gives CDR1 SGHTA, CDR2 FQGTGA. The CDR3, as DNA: TGTGCCAGCAGCTTAATGGGGGGTAGGGGAGAGACCCAGTACTTC. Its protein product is CASSLMGGRGETQYF.

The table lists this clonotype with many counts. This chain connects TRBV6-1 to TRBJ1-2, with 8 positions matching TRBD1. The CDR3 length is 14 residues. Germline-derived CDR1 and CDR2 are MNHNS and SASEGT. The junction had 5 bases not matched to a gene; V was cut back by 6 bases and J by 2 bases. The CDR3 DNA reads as TGTGCCAGCAGCCGGGGACAGGTCAACTATGGCTACACCTTC. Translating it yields CASSRGQVNYGYTF.

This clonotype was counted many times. The CDR3 region has the DNA TGTGCCAGCAGTTCCCAGGGGGCCGCTGGAAACACCATATATTTT. Its protein is CASSSQGAAGNTIYF. The gene calls are TRBV12-3 or TRBV12-4 and TRBJ1-3; 8 positions agree with TRBD1. After removal of 4 bases from V and 2 bases from J, the junction contained 4 bases not matched to a gene. There are 15 residues in the CDR3.

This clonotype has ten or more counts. In DNA, the CDR3 is TGCAGTGCCCCCCGGGCCCCATACAATGAGCAGTTCTTC. The encoded protein is CSAPRAPYNEQFF. V and J are TRBV20-1 and TRBJ2-1; no reliable D call. The CDR3 extends over 13 amino acids. Trimming stripped 6 bases from V and 4 bases from J, with 13 bases between. The germline V gene has CDR1 DFQATT and CDR2 SNEGSKA (reference sequence).

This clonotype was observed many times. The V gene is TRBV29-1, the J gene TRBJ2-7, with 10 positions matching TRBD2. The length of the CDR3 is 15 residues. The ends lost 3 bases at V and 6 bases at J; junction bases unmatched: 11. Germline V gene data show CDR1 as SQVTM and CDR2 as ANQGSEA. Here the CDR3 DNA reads TGCAGCGTTGAGGGCAGGGGGCTAGCGGGAGCCGAGCAGTACTTC. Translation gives CSVEGRGLAGAEQYF.

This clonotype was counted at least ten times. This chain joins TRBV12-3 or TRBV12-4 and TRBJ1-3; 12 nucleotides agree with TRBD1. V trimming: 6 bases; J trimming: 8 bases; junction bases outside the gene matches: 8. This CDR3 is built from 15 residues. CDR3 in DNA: TGTGCCAGCAGCACGGGACAGGGGGCTAGGGACACCATATATTTT. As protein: CASSTGQGARDTIYF.

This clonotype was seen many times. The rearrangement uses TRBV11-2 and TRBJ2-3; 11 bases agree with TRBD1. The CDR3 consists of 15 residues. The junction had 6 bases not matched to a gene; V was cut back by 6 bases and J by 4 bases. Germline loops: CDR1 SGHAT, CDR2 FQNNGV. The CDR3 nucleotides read TGTGCCAGCAGTTACGGACAGGGGGCGTCAGATACGCAGTATTTT. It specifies CASSYGQGASDTQYF.

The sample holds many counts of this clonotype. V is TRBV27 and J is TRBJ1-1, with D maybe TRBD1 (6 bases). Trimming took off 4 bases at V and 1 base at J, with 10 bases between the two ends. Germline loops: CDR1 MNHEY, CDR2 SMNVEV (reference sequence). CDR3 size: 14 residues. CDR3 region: CASSWGAQNTEAFF. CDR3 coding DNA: TGTGCCAGCAGTTGGGGGGCGCAGAACACTGAAGCTTTCTTT.

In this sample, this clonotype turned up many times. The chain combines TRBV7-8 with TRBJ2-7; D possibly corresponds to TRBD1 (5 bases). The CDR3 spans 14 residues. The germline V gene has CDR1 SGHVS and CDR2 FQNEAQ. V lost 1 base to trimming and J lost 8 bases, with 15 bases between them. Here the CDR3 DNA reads TGTGCCAGCAGCTTAGAAGTCTCCCCGGACAAGCAGTACTTC. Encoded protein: CASSLEVSPDKQYF.

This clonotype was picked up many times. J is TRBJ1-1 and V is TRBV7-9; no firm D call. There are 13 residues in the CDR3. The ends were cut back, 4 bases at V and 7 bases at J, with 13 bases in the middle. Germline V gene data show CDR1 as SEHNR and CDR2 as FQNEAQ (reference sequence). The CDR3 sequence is CASSSLWDFEAFF. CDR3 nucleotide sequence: TGTGCCAGCAGCTCGCTGTGGGATTTTGAAGCTTTCTTT.

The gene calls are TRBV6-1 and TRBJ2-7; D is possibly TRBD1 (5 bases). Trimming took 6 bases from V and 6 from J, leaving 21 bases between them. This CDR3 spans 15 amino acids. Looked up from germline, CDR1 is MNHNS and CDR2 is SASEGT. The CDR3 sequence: CASRPKTDTSGEQYF. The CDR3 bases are TGTGCCAGCAGACCAAAGACAGACACCTCTGGCGAGCAGTACTTC.

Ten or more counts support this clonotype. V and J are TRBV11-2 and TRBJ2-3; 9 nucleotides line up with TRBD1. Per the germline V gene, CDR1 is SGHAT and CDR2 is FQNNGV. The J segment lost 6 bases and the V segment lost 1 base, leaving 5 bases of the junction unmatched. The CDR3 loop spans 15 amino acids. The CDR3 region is CASSLVRDRADTQYF. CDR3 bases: TGTGCCAGCAGCTTAGTCCGGGACAGGGCTGATACGCAGTATTTT.

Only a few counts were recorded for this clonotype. The CDR3 region is CASSLRRQPQHF. In DNA, the CDR3 is TGTGCCAGCAGCTTGAGGCGTCAGCCCCAGCATTTT. V gene TRBV5-8 combines with J gene TRBJ1-5; no firm D call. V lost 1 base and J 6 bases, leaving 5 bases between the germline ends. The CDR3 is 12 residues long. The germline V gene has CDR1 SGHTS and CDR2 YDEGEE.

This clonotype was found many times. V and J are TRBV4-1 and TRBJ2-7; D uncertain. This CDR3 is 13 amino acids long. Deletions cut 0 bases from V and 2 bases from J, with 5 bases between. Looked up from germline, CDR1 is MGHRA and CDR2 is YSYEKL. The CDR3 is CASSQELAYEQYF. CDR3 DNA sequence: TGCGCCAGCAGCCAAGAACTGGCCTACGAGCAGTACTTC.

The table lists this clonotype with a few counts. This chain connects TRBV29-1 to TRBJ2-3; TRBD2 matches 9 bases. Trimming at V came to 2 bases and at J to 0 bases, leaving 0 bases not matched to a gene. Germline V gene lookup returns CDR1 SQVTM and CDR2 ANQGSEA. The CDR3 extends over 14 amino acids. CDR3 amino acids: CSVETSGSTDTQYF. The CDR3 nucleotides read TGCAGCGTTGAAACTAGCGGGAGCACAGATACGCAGTATTTT.

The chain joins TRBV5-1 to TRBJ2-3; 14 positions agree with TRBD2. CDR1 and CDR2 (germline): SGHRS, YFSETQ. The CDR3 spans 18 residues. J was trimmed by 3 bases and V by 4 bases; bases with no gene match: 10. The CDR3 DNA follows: TGCGCCAGCAGCAAGACCGGGACTAGCGGGAGTGGGACAGATACGCAGTATTTT. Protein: CASSKTGTSGSGTDTQYF.

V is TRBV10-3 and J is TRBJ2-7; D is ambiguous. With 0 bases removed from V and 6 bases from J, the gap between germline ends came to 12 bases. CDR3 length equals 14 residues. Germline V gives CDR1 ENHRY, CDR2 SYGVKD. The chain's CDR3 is CAISESVSGGEQYF. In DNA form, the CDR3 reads TGTGCCATCAGTGAGTCGGTTTCGGGTGGCGAGCAGTACTTC.

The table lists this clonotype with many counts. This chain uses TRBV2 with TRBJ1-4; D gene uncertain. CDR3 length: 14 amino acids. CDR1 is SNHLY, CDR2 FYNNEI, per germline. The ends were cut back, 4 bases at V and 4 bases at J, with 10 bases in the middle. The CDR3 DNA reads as TGTGCCAGCAGTGCACGGGAGTTTAATGAAAAACTGTTTTTT. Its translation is CASSAREFNEKLFF.

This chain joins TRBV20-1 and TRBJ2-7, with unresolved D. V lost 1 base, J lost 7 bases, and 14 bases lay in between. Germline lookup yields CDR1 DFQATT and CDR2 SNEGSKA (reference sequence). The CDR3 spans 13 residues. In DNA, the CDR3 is TGCAGTGCTAGAGTTAAGTGGGTGCGGGAGCAGTACTTC. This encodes CSARVKWVREQYF.

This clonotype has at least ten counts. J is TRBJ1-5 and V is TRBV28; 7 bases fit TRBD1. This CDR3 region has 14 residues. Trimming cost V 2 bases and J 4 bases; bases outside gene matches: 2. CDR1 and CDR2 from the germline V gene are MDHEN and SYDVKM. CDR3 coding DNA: TGTGCCAGCAGTTTAACAGGGGTAAATCAGCCCCAGCATTTT. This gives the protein CASSLTGVNQPQHF.

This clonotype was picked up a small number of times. Here the CDR3 reads CASSDPQGSSYEQYF. The CDR3 nucleotides are TGTGCCAGCAGTGACCCCCAGGGGAGCTCCTACGAGCAGTACTTC. The rearrangement joins TRBV25-1 to TRBJ2-7; D possibly corresponds to TRBD1 (6 bases). Per the germline V gene, CDR1 is MGHDK and CDR2 is SYGVNS. Deletions cut 3 bases from V and 0 bases from J, with 12 bases between. This CDR3 is 15 amino acids long.